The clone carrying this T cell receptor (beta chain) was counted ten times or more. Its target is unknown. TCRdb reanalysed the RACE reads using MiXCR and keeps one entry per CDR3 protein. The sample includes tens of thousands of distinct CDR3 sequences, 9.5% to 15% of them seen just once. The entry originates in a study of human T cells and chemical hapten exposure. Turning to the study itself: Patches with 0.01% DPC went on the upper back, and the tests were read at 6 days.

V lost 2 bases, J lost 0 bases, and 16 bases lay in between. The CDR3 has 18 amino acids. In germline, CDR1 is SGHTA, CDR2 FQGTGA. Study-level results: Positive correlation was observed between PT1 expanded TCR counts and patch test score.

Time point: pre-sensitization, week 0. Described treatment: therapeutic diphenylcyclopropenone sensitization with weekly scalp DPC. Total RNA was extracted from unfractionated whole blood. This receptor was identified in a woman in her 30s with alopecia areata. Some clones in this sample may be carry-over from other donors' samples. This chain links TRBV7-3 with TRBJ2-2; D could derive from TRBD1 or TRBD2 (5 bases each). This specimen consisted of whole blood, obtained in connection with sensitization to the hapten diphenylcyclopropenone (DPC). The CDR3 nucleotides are TGTGCCAGCAGCTTATTCGGGGCGGCGGTCGCGAACACCGGGGAGCTGTTTTTT. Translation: CASSLFGAAVANTGELFF.